This TCR beta chain was sequenced during a study of blood T cell repertoires in COVID-19. On the study more broadly: The United States, Italy and Spain were the sources of the acute and convalescent COVID-19 samples. PBMCs, B-cell-depleted T cells, or T cells were the source of the cDNA or gDNA that made up the material.

How the authors handled the data: Estimation of nucleated cell counts relied on the amplification of reference gene primers. Profiling relied on immunoSEQ multiplex PCR, and the TCRdb table lists in-frame clones only, not all of them. V, J and clone size are those of that table, while D and trimming were read from the DNA. The data show some 85,000 clones, with about 74% seen just once and about half held by the top ten. Germline values: CDR1 DFQATT, CDR2 SNEGSKA (reference sequence). The CDR3 extends over 17 amino acids. With V trimmed by 3 bases and J by 8 bases, 16 bases remained unmatched. The sequenced material came from peripheral blood. The chain couples TRBV20-1 to TRBJ2-1; 10 bases line up with TRBD2. The source of this sequence is a human donor in a cohort sampled during active COVID-19. The CDR3 sequence is CSASGGGASGSLDEQFF. The CDR3 bases are TGCAGTGCTAGTGGGGGAGGGGCTAGCGGGAGTTTGGATGAGCAGTTCTTC.